These 13 T cell receptor beta chains share one sample of origin, sequenced in a study of T cell changes during pregnancy in multiple sclerosis. The data were produced by immunoSEQ multiplex PCR, yet TCRdb's version contains in-frame clones alone and is incomplete. The sample yields about 59,000 clones, 75% to 90% seen once. The specimen comprised peripheral blood, sampled in the first trimester of pregnancy. These receptors originate from a female donor in good health, enrolled as a control in a pregnancy study.

The genes are TRBV30 and TRBJ1-1; weak D call: TRBD1 (6 bases). The CDR3 is 13 amino acids. The germline gives CDR1 GTSNPN, CDR2 SVGIG (reference sequence). With 7 bases removed from V and 2 bases from J, the gap between germline ends came to 14 bases. CDR3 region: CALRKGHNTEAFF. The DNA for the CDR3 is TGTGCCTTACGAAAGGGACACAACACTGAAGCTTTCTTT.

The V gene is TRBV19, the J gene TRBJ1-2; 7 bases align to TRBD1. Losses at the gene ends were 4 bases for V and 4 bases for J; bases not matched to a gene: 6. CDR3 length equals 14 residues. Germline V gene lookup returns CDR1 LNHDA and CDR2 SQIVND (reference sequence). The CDR3 sequence is CASSTMGQSYGYTF. In nucleotides, the CDR3 is TGTGCCAGTAGTACGATGGGACAGTCCTATGGCTACACCTTC.

This sequence joins TRBV19 and TRBJ1-3; 7 bases match TRBD1. Germline-derived CDR1 and CDR2 are LNHDA and SQIVND (reference sequence). The CDR3 loop spans 18 amino acids. The ends lost 9 bases at V and 0 bases at J; junction bases unmatched: 17. The chain's CDR3 is CASPPPAGTASSGNTIYF. Written as DNA, the CDR3 is TGTGCCAGCCCGCCCCCCGCCGGGACAGCTAGCTCTGGAAACACCATATATTTT.

CDR3 bases: TGTGCCTGGACTACGGCAGGGGGGTACTATGGCTACACCTTC. It is translated as CAWTTAGGYYGYTF. V gene TRBV30 combines with J gene TRBJ1-2; 7 bases align to TRBD1. Germline-derived CDR1 and CDR2 are GTSNPN and SVGIG (reference sequence). The CDR3 length is 14 residues. The ends lost 4 bases at V and 3 bases at J; junction bases unmatched: 8.

This clone was detected once. This chain joins TRBV7-2 and TRBJ1-6; D not resolved. Germline V gene lookup returns CDR1 SGHTA and CDR2 FQGNSA. The ends were cut back, 3 bases at V and 0 bases at J, with 9 bases in the middle. This CDR3 is built from 16 residues. CDR3 bases: TGTGCCAGCAGCTTTAGCGGGAGCTCCTATAATTCACCCCTCCACTTT. This translates into CASSFSGSSYNSPLHF.

The chain recombines TRBV7-9 with TRBJ1-2; D remains unclear. Germline CDR1 and CDR2: SEHNR and FQNEAQ (reference sequence). V was shortened by 10 bases and J by 8 bases, with 14 bases between the two germline ends. This CDR3 comprises 11 residues. The CDR3 nucleotides read TGTGCCATTACGGGAACGAACGGCTACACCTTC. Translation: CAITGTNGYTF.

This clone was seen once. In nucleotides, the CDR3 is TGTGCCAGCAGCGTAGCTTCGCGAGACAGGAGTCATGGCTACACCTTC. As protein: CASSVASRDRSHGYTF. The chain employs TRBV9 and TRBJ1-2; D might be TRBD1 (6 bases). The CDR3 is 16 residues long. Trimming shortened V by 0 bases and J by 6 bases, and 18 bases separated the two germline ends. The germline V gene encodes CDR1 SGDLS and CDR2 YYNGEE.

This chain connects TRBV5-1 to TRBJ2-1; 12 positions agree with TRBD2. V lost 3 bases to trimming and J lost 7 bases; unmatched junction nucleotides: 5. CDR3 length: 15 amino acids. The germline CDR1 and CDR2 sequences are SGHRS and YFSETQ. The CDR3 sequence is CASSYSGLAGNEQFF. DNA for the CDR3: TGCGCCAGCAGCTATAGCGGACTAGCGGGGAATGAGCAGTTCTTC.

This chain uses TRBV2 with TRBJ2-2, with 7 bases matching TRBD1. This CDR3 has 14 amino acids. CDR1 and CDR2 (germline): SNHLY, FYNNEI. V trimming: 4 bases; J trimming: 5 bases; junction bases outside the gene matches: 4. CDR3 bases: TGTGCCAGCAGTGGACAGGGTCTGACCGGGGAGCTGTTTTTT. Amino acid sequence: CASSGQGLTGELFF.

The chain has TRBV2 and TRBJ1-2; 9 bases line up with TRBD1. This CDR3 has 14 residues. CDR1 SNHLY and CDR2 FYNNEI come from the germline V gene. The trim removed 8 bases at V and 4 bases at J, leaving 8 bases unmatched. CDR3 coding DNA: TGTGCCAGCGTACAGGGGGCCCCGGGCTATGGCTACACCTTC. This gives the protein CASVQGAPGYGYTF.

This clone showed up just once. The CDR3 is CASDRGLSEAFF. In nucleotides, the CDR3 is TGTGCCAGTGACAGGGGGCTATCTGAAGCTTTCTTT. This chain connects TRBV19 to TRBJ1-1; 10 bases match TRBD1. CDR1 is LNHDA and CDR2 is SQIVND in the germline V gene (reference sequence). There are 12 residues in the CDR3. V was pared by 8 bases and J by 6 bases, with 3 bases of the junction left unmatched.

The chain combines TRBV19 with TRBJ1-2; tentatively, D is TRBD1 (5 bases). The CDR3 spans 15 residues. Germline values: CDR1 LNHDA, CDR2 SQIVND (reference sequence). Between the trimmed V and J ends, which lost 10 bases and 8 bases, there was a span of 26 bases. CDR3 DNA: TGTGCCACCGCTGACAACTCTGTGGGGGGATTGGGCTACACCTTC. Amino acid sequence: CATADNSVGGLGYTF.

This chain connects TRBV9 to TRBJ1-4; no clear D. Looked up from germline, CDR1 is SGDLS and CDR2 is YYNGEE. V lost 0 bases and J lost 5, with 11 bases in between. The CDR3 loop spans 15 amino acids. The CDR3 is CASSVGWSLNEKLFF. In DNA, the CDR3 is TGTGCCAGCAGCGTAGGATGGAGCCTCAATGAAAAACTGTTTTTT. The whole variable domain, filled in from reference TRBV9 and TRBJ1-4, reads DSGVTQTPKHLITATGQRVTLRCSPRSGDLSVYWYQQSLDQGLQFLIQYYNGEERAKGNILERFSAQQFPDLHSELNLSSLELGDSALYFCASSVGWSLNEKLFFGSGTQLSVL.